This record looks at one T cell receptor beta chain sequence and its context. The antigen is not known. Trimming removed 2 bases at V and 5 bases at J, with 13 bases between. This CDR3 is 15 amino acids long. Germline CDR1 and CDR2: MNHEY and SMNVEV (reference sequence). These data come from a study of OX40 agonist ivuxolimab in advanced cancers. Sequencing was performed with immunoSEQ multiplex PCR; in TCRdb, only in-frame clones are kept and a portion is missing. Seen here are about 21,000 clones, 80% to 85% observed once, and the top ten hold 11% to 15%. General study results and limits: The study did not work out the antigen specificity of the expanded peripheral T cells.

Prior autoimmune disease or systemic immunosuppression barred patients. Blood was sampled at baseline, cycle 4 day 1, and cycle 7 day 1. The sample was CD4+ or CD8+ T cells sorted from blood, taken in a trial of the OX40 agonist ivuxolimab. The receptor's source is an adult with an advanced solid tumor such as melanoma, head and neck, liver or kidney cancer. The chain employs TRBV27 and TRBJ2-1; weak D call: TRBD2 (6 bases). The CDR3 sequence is CASSLQLAPNNEQFF. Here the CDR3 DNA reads TGTGCCAGCAGTTTACAACTAGCCCCGAACAATGAGCAGTTCTTC.